What follows describes a single TCR beta chain. This clonotype was detected many times. What this receptor recognizes is not known. Base qualities are missing; no much larger clone stands one base away. For CDR1 and CDR2, the germline V gene lists SGHTA and FQGNSA. Reading from cysteine to phenylalanine, the CDR3 counts 14 amino acids. Only the CDR3 DNA stays, 42 bases, in frame from base 1. The V end gives up 1 base and the J end 12 bases, leaving 8 bases in the junction not matched to a gene. The data were obtained in a study of T cell repertoires in cytomegalovirus infection (dated by TCRdb to about 2019). For the wider study: Because public TCR beta signatures pointed to carriage of CMV infection together with the matching HLA type, the HLA type of each donor mattered for the analysis. What the research found in general, with its limitations: Cumulative frequency of public TCR beta family members discriminated carriers of CMV infection plus the relevant HLA type in this cohort and an independent approximately 370-donor cohort. The ex vivo response was dominated by HLA-C-restricted CMV-specific TCR beta clonotypes, and the single most frequent clonotype in two of eight donors was supplied by these HLA-C-restricted clonotypes.

The sequencer listed for this sample is Illumina HiSeq 1500. Starting from the raw public reads, TCRdb applied fastp trimming at Q25, assembled clones with MiXCR and retained in-frame beta chains. Under each unique CDR3 protein, matching rows form one entry showing the most common genes and DNA. The sample table contains roughly 760,000 distinct CDR3 sequences; only one count was recorded for 35% to 45% of them. 2.5% to 3.5% of the sample belongs to the ten largest clones. The V and J genes are TRBV7-2 and TRBJ2-1; the junction holds 8 bases that match TRBD2. Sequencing was done on a sample of PBMCs. The source of this sequence is a human donor in good health (CMV status not recorded). Some clones in this sample may be carry-over from other donors' samples. The CDR3 corresponds to CASSLGQSGGRQFF. The bases are TGTGCCAGCAGCTTAGGCCAGTCGGGAGGGCGGCAGTTCTTC.